This T cell receptor beta chain stems from a study of blood T cell repertoires in COVID-19. Study in general: The samples span acute and convalescent COVID-19 from the United States, Italy and Spain. Sample material is recorded as cDNA or gDNA derived from T cells, B-cell-depleted T cells, or PBMCs.

This CDR3 has 15 amino acids. The V gene lost 0 bases and the J gene lost 4 bases, with 8 bases spanning the gap. Germline V gene lookup returns CDR1 SGHDT and CDR2 YYEEEE. Methods used by the authors: The authors estimated nucleated cell counts from reference gene primer amplification. Clones were sequenced by immunoSEQ multiplex PCR, and TCRdb holds only the in-frame ones, with some missing. That table is the source of V, J and clone size, and D and trimming were worked out from the DNA. The data show 90,000 to 120,000 clones, about 86% seen once. Sequenced sample: peripheral blood. The J gene is TRBJ1-6, the V gene TRBV5-6; D remains ambiguous. The origin of this receptor is a woman of 80 years or more with active or convalescent COVID-19. The CDR3 loop reads CASSLDRLYNSPLHF. Written as DNA, the CDR3 is TGTGCCAGCAGCTTGGACAGATTATATAATTCACCCCTCCACTTT.